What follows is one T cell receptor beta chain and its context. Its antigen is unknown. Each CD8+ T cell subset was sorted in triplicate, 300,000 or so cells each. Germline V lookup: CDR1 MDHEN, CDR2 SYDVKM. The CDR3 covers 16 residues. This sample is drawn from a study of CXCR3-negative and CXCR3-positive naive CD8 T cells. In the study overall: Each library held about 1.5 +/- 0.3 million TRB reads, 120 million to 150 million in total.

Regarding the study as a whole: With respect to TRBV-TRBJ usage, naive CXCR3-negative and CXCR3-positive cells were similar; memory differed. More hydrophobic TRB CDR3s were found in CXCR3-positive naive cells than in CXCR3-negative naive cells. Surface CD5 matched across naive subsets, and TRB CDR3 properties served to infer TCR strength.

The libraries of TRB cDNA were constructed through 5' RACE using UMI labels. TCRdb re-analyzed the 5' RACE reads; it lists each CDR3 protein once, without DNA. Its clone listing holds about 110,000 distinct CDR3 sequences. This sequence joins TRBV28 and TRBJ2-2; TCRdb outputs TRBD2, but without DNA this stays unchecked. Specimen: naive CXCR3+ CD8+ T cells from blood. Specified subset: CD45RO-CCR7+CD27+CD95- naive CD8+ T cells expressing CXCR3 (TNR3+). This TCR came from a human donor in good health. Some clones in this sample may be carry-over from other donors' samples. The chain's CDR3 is CASSFWTSGFTGELFF.